Shown below are 27 T cell receptor beta chains from a single sample sequenced in a study of cytomegalovirus exposure and HLA in healthy donors. Only in-frame clones appear in the TCRdb table, and some are missing; sequencing was by immunoSEQ multiplex PCR. The table lists some 270,000 clones, about 86% of them singletons, with 1% in the top ten. Sequenced input: PBMCs. The receptor set was obtained from a woman aged 18-30 years in good health and CMV-seronegative.

The rearrangement joins TRBV5-1 to TRBJ2-5; D perhaps matches TRBD2 (6 bases). V lost 4 bases and J 2 bases, leaving 15 bases between the germline ends. CDR1 and CDR2 from the germline V gene are SGHRS and YFSETQ. This CDR3 region has 15 residues. The CDR3 protein is CASSRQGGQQETQYF. The DNA of the CDR3 is TGCGCCAGCAGCAGACAAGGAGGGCAACAAGAGACCCAGTACTTC. The whole variable domain, filled in from reference TRBV5-1 and TRBJ2-5, reads KAGVTQTPRYLIKTRGQQVTLSCSPISGHRSVSWYQQTPGQGLQFLFEYFSETQRNKGNFPGRFSGRQFSNSRSEMNVSTLELGDSALYLCASSRQGGQQETQYFGPGTRLLVL.

The chain combines TRBV2 with TRBJ2-7; the match to TRBD2 covers 11 bases. Trimming cost V 6 bases and J 4 bases; bases outside gene matches: 5. Germline CDR1 SNHLY, CDR2 FYNNEI. This CDR3 is built from 14 residues. CDR3 sequence: CASRPGLAAYEQYF. The DNA of the CDR3 is TGTGCCAGCAGACCGGGACTAGCGGCTTACGAGCAGTACTTC.

J is TRBJ1-1 and V is TRBV9; D is unresolved. Germline values: CDR1 SGDLS, CDR2 YYNGEE. The CDR3 loop spans 15 amino acids. Trimming left V 6 bases short and J 0 bases short, with 15 bases between. Here the CDR3 DNA reads TGTGCCAGCAACCCGACACAGCAGATGAACACTGAAGCTTTCTTT. Translated: CASNPTQQMNTEAFF.

The chain joins TRBV7-2 to TRBJ1-3; D perhaps matches TRBD1 (6 bases). This CDR3 has 15 amino acids. Per the germline V gene, CDR1 is SGHTA and CDR2 is FQGNSA. V lost 1 base to trimming and J lost 3 bases, with 10 bases between them. CDR3 DNA sequence: TGTGCCAGCAGCTTAGAGCCACAGGGTGGAAACACCATATATTTT. This encodes CASSLEPQGGNTIYF.

V is TRBV12-5 and J is TRBJ1-1, with a weak D call TRBD1 (6 bases). This CDR3 is 15 amino acids long. Trimming removed 5 bases at V and 5 bases at J, with 18 bases between. Germline V lookup: CDR1 LGHNT, CDR2 FRNRAP. The CDR3 DNA reads TGTGCTAGTGGTACCCGCTTGGGGGCGCGGACTGAAGCTTTCTTT. Its protein product is CASGTRLGARTEAFF.

As concerns this clone: This same CDR3 is encoded by further DNA sequences in the sample. This sequence joins TRBV11-2 and TRBJ1-2, with D hard to call. Germline values: CDR1 SGHAT, CDR2 FQNNGV. Trimming removed 4 bases from V and 6 bases from J, with 9 bases in between. The CDR3 runs to 12 residues. This CDR3 is CASSSLRDGYTF. CDR3 DNA sequence: TGTGCCAGCAGCTCCCTGAGGGATGGCTACACCTTC.

Details on this clone: Within the sample, other DNA sequences also encode this same CDR3. The V call is TRBV5-1, the J call TRBJ1-1, with TRBD1 matching over 8 bases. From germline, CDR1 is SGHRS and CDR2 YFSETQ. The CDR3 is made up of 13 amino acids. V dropped 4 bases and J dropped 4; count of bases not matched to a gene: 3. The DNA of the CDR3 is TGCGCCAGCAGCCAGGGGGCTGGCACTGAAGCTTTCTTT. This encodes CASSQGAGTEAFF. Looking up the rest from reference TRBV5-1 and TRBJ1-1 gives the full variable domain: KAGVTQTPRYLIKTRGQQVTLSCSPISGHRSVSWYQQTPGQGLQFLFEYFSETQRNKGNFPGRFSGRQFSNSRSEMNVSTLELGDSALYLCASSQGAGTEAFFGQGTRLTVV.

J is TRBJ2-7 and V is TRBV7-3; 8 bases fit TRBD1. CDR3 length: 14 amino acids. Germline assignment: CDR1 SGHTA and CDR2 FQGTGA. Trimming took 5 bases from V and 1 from J; bases not matched to a gene: 4. DNA of the CDR3: TGTGCCAGCAGCCCAAGACAGGGGTCCTACGAGCAGTACTTC. Amino acids: CASSPRQGSYEQYF. Complete variable domain (other parts from reference TRBV7-3 and TRBJ2-7): GAGVSQTPSNKVTEKGKYVELRCDPISGHTALYWYRQSLGQGPEFLIYFQGTGAADDSGLPNDRFFAVRPEGSVSTLKIQRTERGDSAVYLCASSPRQGSYEQYFGPGTRLTVT.

The chain employs TRBV4-3 and TRBJ1-2; D is possibly TRBD1 (6 bases). This CDR3 is built from 17 residues. The germline gives CDR1 LGHNA, CDR2 YSLEER. With 3 bases removed from V and 3 bases from J, the gap between germline ends came to 20 bases. CDR3 amino acids: CASSHTGFEGSDYGYTF. The CDR3 nucleotides are TGCGCCAGCAGCCATACAGGGTTTGAGGGATCAGACTATGGCTACACCTTC.

The chain links TRBV2 to TRBJ2-7; 10 bases are a match to TRBD2. With 5 bases clipped from V and 0 bases from J, the junction kept 4 bases outside the gene matches. CDR1 and CDR2 (germline): SNHLY, FYNNEI. The CDR3 has 15 residues. The CDR3 region is CASSQTSGRSYEQYF. CDR3 nucleotides: TGTGCCAGCAGTCAGACTAGCGGGCGCTCCTACGAGCAGTACTTC. The full variable domain, completed using reference TRBV2 and TRBJ2-7, is EPEVTQTPSHQVTQMGQEVILRCVPISNHLYFYWYRQILGQKVEFLVSFYNNEISEKSEIFDDQFSVERPDGSNFTLKIRSTKLEDSAMYFCASSQTSGRSYEQYFGPGTRLTVT.

The chain links TRBV25-1 to TRBJ1-1, with no clear D. The CDR3 runs to 15 residues. In germline, CDR1 is MGHDK, CDR2 SYGVNS. V was trimmed by 0 bases and J by 1 base, leaving 9 bases between them. CDR3 region: CASSEYGQTNTEAFF. CDR3 bases: TGTGCCAGCAGTGAATATGGGCAAACGAACACTGAAGCTTTCTTT.

The chain carries TRBV2 and TRBJ1-5; 7 bases map to TRBD1. The CDR3 runs to 14 residues. After removal of 6 bases from V and 2 bases from J, the junction contained 4 bases not matched to a gene. Germline lookup yields CDR1 SNHLY and CDR2 FYNNEI. DNA for the CDR3: TGTGCCAGCAGCGGACAGGACGGCAATCAGCCCCAGCATTTT. Its protein is CASSGQDGNQPQHF.

The rearrangement joins TRBV27 to TRBJ1-1, with 10 nucleotides matching TRBD1. The CDR3 is made up of 14 amino acids. V dropped 2 bases and J dropped 7; count of bases not matched to a gene: 4. From germline, CDR1 is MNHEY and CDR2 SMNVEV (reference sequence). CDR3 nucleotide sequence: TGTGCCAGCAGTTTACCCCGGACAGGGGGTGAAGCTTTCTTT. It codes for CASSLPRTGGEAFF.

In DNA, the CDR3 is TGTGCCAGCTACAGGGTTCTCTCCTACGAGCAGTACTTC. This codes for CASYRVLSYEQYF. The chain uses TRBV2 and TRBJ2-7; a weak D match, TRBD1 (6 bases). The germline V gene encodes CDR1 SNHLY and CDR2 FYNNEI. CDR3 size: 13 residues. V dropped 8 bases and J dropped 0 bases, with 11 bases sitting between them.

Note on this clone: This sample also contains other DNA sequences that code for the same CDR3. The chain recombines TRBV28 with TRBJ1-5, with D possibly matching TRBD1 (5 bases). Trimming stripped 6 bases from V and 4 bases from J, with 7 bases between. This CDR3 contains 12 residues. Germline CDR1 is MDHEN and CDR2 is SYDVKM. The CDR3 protein is CASSSGNQPQHF. Written as DNA, the CDR3 is TGTGCCAGCAGCTCAGGGAATCAGCCCCAGCATTTT. Filled out from reference TRBV28 and TRBJ1-5, the complete variable domain reads DVKVTQSSRYLVKRTGEKVFLECVQDMDHENMFWYRQDPGLGLRLIYFSYDVKMKEKGDIPEGYSVSREKKERFSLILESASTNQTSMYLCASSSGNQPQHFGDGTRLSIL.

V is TRBV18 and J is TRBJ1-1; 8 bases fit TRBD1. Losses at the gene ends were 6 bases for V and 6 bases for J; bases not matched to a gene: 9. CDR1 KGHSH and CDR2 LQKENI come from the germline V gene. The CDR3 consists of 14 residues. The CDR3 DNA reads as TGTGCCAGCTCCCTACAAACAGGGGGTGCTGAAGCTTTCTTT. Translation gives CASSLQTGGAEAFF.

V gene TRBV28 combines with J gene TRBJ1-2; no firm D call. Trimming pared 5 bases from V and 5 bases from J, leaving 15 bases between. CDR3 length: 14 residues. Germline values: CDR1 MDHEN, CDR2 SYDVKM. The CDR3: CASSPPNFMYGYTF. The CDR3 DNA is TGTGCCAGCAGTCCTCCCAACTTTATGTATGGCTACACCTTC.

The V gene is TRBV14, the J gene TRBJ1-4; D call uncertain. This CDR3 is 15 amino acids long. Looked up from germline, CDR1 is SGHDN and CDR2 is FVKESK. The V end lost 4 bases, the J end lost 0 bases, and 9 bases lay between the germline ends. The CDR3 reads CASSPYRATNEKLFF. For the CDR3, the DNA is TGTGCCAGCAGCCCCTACAGAGCAACTAATGAAAAACTGTTTTTT.

The DNA of the CDR3 is TGTGCCAGCAGCACTATACAGGAAGGAGCTTTCTTT. It translates to CASSTIQEGAFF. The rearrangement uses TRBV7-9 and TRBJ1-1, with a possible D match to TRBD1 (5 bases). The V end was cut by 5 bases, the J end by 10 bases, with 14 bases between. The CDR3 has 12 residues. Germline V gene sequence: CDR1 SEHNR, CDR2 FQNEAQ (reference sequence). Full variable domain (missing parts from reference TRBV7-9 and TRBJ1-1): DTGVSQNPRHKITKRGQNVTFRCDPISEHNRLYWYRQTLGQGPEFLTYFQNEAQLEKSRLLSDRFSAERPKGSFSTLEIQRTEQGDSAMYLCASSTIQEGAFFGQGTRLTVV.

The rearrangement uses TRBV13 and TRBJ1-1, with 8 bases identical to TRBD1. The CDR3 contains 17 residues. Germline lookup yields CDR1 PRHDT and CDR2 FYEKMQ (reference sequence). V lost 0 bases, J lost 4 bases, and 10 bases stayed unmatched. CDR3 sequence reads: CASSLGGQGGRSTEAFF. In DNA, the CDR3 is TGTGCCAGCAGCTTAGGTGGACAGGGAGGAAGGAGCACTGAAGCTTTCTTT.

This clone is a singleton in its sample. The chain carries TRBV30 and TRBJ2-7; D is unresolved. The CDR3 has 14 residues. CDR1 and CDR2 (germline): GTSNPN, SVGIG (reference sequence). V was clipped by 3 bases and J by 2 bases, with 14 bases between them. CDR3 region: CAWRGRRPAYEQYF. In nucleotides, the CDR3 is TGTGCCTGGAGGGGCCGCAGGCCCGCCTACGAGCAGTACTTC.

The gene calls are TRBV7-2 and TRBJ1-5; 10 positions agree with TRBD1. CDR1 and CDR2 from the germline V gene are SGHTA and FQGNSA. The CDR3 runs to 14 residues. V lost 6 bases and J lost 7; bases outside the gene matches: 6. The CDR3 spells CASRETGGWQPQHF. The CDR3 nucleotides read TGTGCCAGCAGAGAGACAGGGGGCTGGCAGCCCCAGCATTTT.

This sequence joins TRBV4-1 and TRBJ2-1; the match to TRBD2 covers 9 bases. Losses at the gene ends were 5 bases for V and 4 bases for J; bases not matched to a gene: 6. This CDR3 has 15 residues. Germline-derived CDR1 and CDR2 are MGHRA and YSYEKL. CDR3 protein: CASSKGLATYNEQFF. The CDR3 DNA reads TGCGCCAGCAGCAAAGGACTAGCGACTTACAATGAGCAGTTCTTC.

The rearrangement uses TRBV4-3 and TRBJ2-1; TRBD2 matches 9 bases. This CDR3 has 15 amino acids. CDR1 and CDR2 from the germline V gene are LGHNA and YSLEER. Trimming removed 1 base from V and 10 bases from J; junction bases left unmatched: 8. Here the CDR3 reads CASSQGSGGSNEQFF. CDR3 nucleotides: TGCGCCAGCAGCCAAGGTAGCGGGGGAAGTAACGAGCAGTTCTTC.

The chain has TRBV13 and TRBJ2-7; 8 positions match TRBD1. Germline V lookup: CDR1 PRHDT, CDR2 FYEKMQ (reference sequence). This CDR3 region has 15 residues. Trimming took 5 bases from V and 2 from J; bases not matched to a gene: 8. The CDR3 bases are TGTGCCAGCAGCATCGATCCGGGACAGGCCTACGAGCAGTACTTC. It codes for CASSIDPGQAYEQYF.

The chain employs TRBV6-5 and TRBJ1-4; 7 bases align to TRBD1. Germline trimming cut 6 bases from V and 5 bases from J; bases unmatched to any gene: 6. From germline, CDR1 is MNHEY and CDR2 SVGAGI. The CDR3 consists of 14 residues. DNA of the CDR3: TGTGCCAGCAGGAACAGGGGCAACAATGAAAAACTGTTTTTT. Translated: CASRNRGNNEKLFF.

This chain joins TRBV5-1 and TRBJ2-3, with TRBD2 matching 9 bases. Germline assignment: CDR1 SGHRS and CDR2 YFSETQ. V dropped 0 bases and J dropped 4; count of bases not matched to a gene: 6. There are 16 residues in the CDR3. The CDR3 DNA follows: TGCGCCAGCAGCTTGGGAGCGGGGGGTACCGCAGATACGCAGTATTTT. Its translation: CASSLGAGGTADTQYF.